These 27 T cell receptor beta chains share one sample of origin, sequenced in a study of blood T cell repertoires in COVID-19. Clones were sequenced by immunoSEQ multiplex PCR, and TCRdb holds only the in-frame ones, with some missing. The table shows 100,000 or so clones, with roughly 92% occurring only once. Sequencing was done on a sample of peripheral blood. These receptors were collected from a man in his fifties or sixties with acute or convalescent COVID-19.

This chain connects TRBV19 to TRBJ1-2, with 8 bases identical to TRBD1. Germline V gene lookup returns CDR1 LNHDA and CDR2 SQIVND (reference sequence). Losses at the gene ends were 6 bases for V and 7 bases for J; bases not matched to a gene: 10. This CDR3 region has 14 residues. The DNA of the CDR3 is TGTGCCAGTAGGACCCGGGGACAGGACGCTGGCTACACCTTC. Protein: CASRTRGQDAGYTF.

This chain uses TRBV5-1 with TRBJ1-2; 10 bases align to TRBD1. V lost 4 bases, J lost 6 bases, and 6 bases stayed unmatched. The CDR3 totals 14 residues. Germline loops: CDR1 SGHRS, CDR2 YFSETQ. This CDR3 reads CASSVTGGANGYTF. The CDR3 DNA sequence: TGCGCCAGCAGCGTGACAGGGGGCGCGAATGGCTACACCTTC.

The sample holds one count of this clone. This chain connects TRBV28 to TRBJ1-2, with 7 bases fitting TRBD1. V lost 3 bases and J lost 7; bases outside the gene matches: 14. The germline CDR1 and CDR2 sequences are MDHEN and SYDVKM. The CDR3 sequence is 16 residues long. The CDR3 loop reads CASSLPGTVTPGGYTF. In nucleotides, the CDR3 is TGTGCCAGCAGTTTGCCCGGGACAGTGACCCCCGGTGGCTACACCTTC.

DNA for the CDR3: TGTGCTAGTGGTTTGGATAACAGGGAAGCTTTCTTT. Protein: CASGLDNREAFF. The chain joins TRBV12-5 to TRBJ1-1; D might be TRBD1 (5 bases). The CDR3 runs 12 residues. Germline CDR1 LGHNT, CDR2 FRNRAP. V dropped 1 base and J dropped 8 bases, with 8 bases sitting between them.

V is TRBV6-6 and J is TRBJ1-1; D uncertain. Trimming stripped 6 bases from V and 8 bases from J, with 16 bases between. Germline CDR1 reads MNHNY; CDR2 reads SVGAGI (reference sequence). The CDR3 totals 13 residues. CDR3 DNA: TGTGCCAGCAGGAAACCGGAGGAAGGGGAAGCTTTCTTT. Translated, it gives CASRKPEEGEAFF.

The rearrangement joins TRBV29-1 to TRBJ1-3, with D perhaps TRBD1 (5 bases). Trimming left V 6 bases short and J 0 bases short, with 12 bases between. The CDR3 loop spans 14 amino acids. Germline assignment: CDR1 SQVTM and CDR2 ANQGSEA. The DNA for the CDR3 is TGCAGCGTAGGGACGGGAGTCTCTGGAAACACCATATATTTT. Translation gives CSVGTGVSGNTIYF. The variable domain in full, with the rest retrieved from reference TRBV29-1 and TRBJ1-3, is SAVISQKPSRDICQRGTSLTIQCQVDSQVTMMFWYRQQPGQSLTLIATANQGSEATYESGFVIDKFPISRPNLTFSTLTVSNMSPEDSSIYLCSVGTGVSGNTIYFGEGSWLTVV.

The chain carries TRBV6-5 and TRBJ2-7; 12 nucleotides agree with TRBD2. Germline loops: CDR1 MNHEY, CDR2 SVGAGI. The CDR3 consists of 15 residues. V shed 2 bases and J 4 bases; nucleotides not matched to a gene: 3. The CDR3 here is CASSYAGTSGYEQYF. In DNA, the CDR3 is TGTGCCAGCAGTTACGCCGGGACTAGCGGGTACGAGCAGTACTTC.

This clone was observed a handful of times. The rearrangement joins TRBV30 to TRBJ1-6, with a tentative D call TRBD1 (5 bases). The CDR3 has 15 amino acids. Germline V gene lookup returns CDR1 GTSNPN and CDR2 SVGIG (reference sequence). Trimming shortened V by 3 bases and J by 5 bases, and 14 bases separated the two germline ends. CDR3 sequence: CAWSPGTGDNSPLHF. The CDR3 DNA reads TGTGCCTGGAGCCCCGGGACGGGAGATAATTCACCCCTCCACTTT.

The J gene is TRBJ1-1, the V gene TRBV6-5; D call uncertain. The CDR3 spans 13 residues. The V end lost 4 bases, the J end lost 4 bases, and 10 bases lay between the germline ends. CDR1 and CDR2 (germline): MNHEY, SVGAGI. The DNA of the CDR3 is TGTGCCAGCAGTTTTGACTTAGTCACTGAAGCTTTCTTT. It translates to CASSFDLVTEAFF.

The genes are TRBV5-6 and TRBJ2-2; 7 nucleotides match TRBD2. Germline V CDR1 and CDR2: SGHDT, YYEEEE. The CDR3 length is 16 residues. With 2 bases clipped from V and 4 bases from J, the junction kept 8 bases outside the gene matches. CDR3 sequence: CASSFGGRTGTGELFF. CDR3 bases: TGTGCCAGCAGCTTCGGCGGGAGAACGGGCACCGGGGAGCTGTTTTTT.

The chain carries TRBV10-3 and TRBJ2-3; 7 nucleotides match TRBD1. This CDR3 spans 14 amino acids. Unmatched junction bases numbered 9, after V lost 9 bases and J lost 3 bases. CDR1 ENHRY and CDR2 SYGVKD come from the germline V gene. The CDR3, as DNA: TGTGCCATGAAGACAGGGCGCGGTACAGATACGCAGTATTTT. It is translated as CAMKTGRGTDTQYF.

The genes are TRBV5-8 and TRBJ2-2; a weak D match, TRBD1 (5 bases). The CDR3 extends over 15 amino acids. Germline CDR1 SGHTS, CDR2 YDEGEE. V was cut by 4 bases and J by 7 bases, with 17 bases left in between. CDR3 protein: CASSPRFRGNGELFF. Here the CDR3 DNA reads TGTGCCAGCAGCCCACGTTTTAGGGGAAACGGGGAGCTGTTTTTT.

The CDR3 nucleotides read TGTGCCAGCAGTTTAATTGTAGGGGCTGGTTCTGGGGCCAACGTCCTGACTTTC. It yields the protein CASSLIVGAGSGANVLTF. This sequence joins TRBV27 and TRBJ2-6, with D tentatively TRBD1 (5 bases). The V end lost 2 bases, the J end lost 1 base, and 15 bases lay between the germline ends. CDR1 MNHEY and CDR2 SMNVEV come from the germline V gene (reference sequence). This CDR3 spans 18 amino acids.

The V gene is TRBV5-4, the J gene TRBJ1-5, with D possibly being TRBD1 (6 bases). CDR1 is SGHNT, CDR2 YYREEE, per germline (reference sequence). V was clipped by 3 bases and J by 0 bases, with 13 bases between them. The CDR3 covers 16 residues. CDR3 in DNA: TGTGCCAGCAGCTACCGGGACACCGTTAGCAATCAGCCCCAGCATTTT. The encoded protein is CASSYRDTVSNQPQHF.

This chain connects TRBV15 to TRBJ2-7, with 10 bases aligning to TRBD1. Losses at the gene ends were 0 bases for V and 4 bases for J; bases not matched to a gene: 6. The CDR3 runs 16 residues. Germline loops: CDR1 LNHNV, CDR2 YYDKDF (reference sequence). The DNA for the CDR3 is TGTGCCACCAGCAGAGATCGTGGGACAGGGGCTTACGAGCAGTACGTC. Amino acid sequence: CATSRDRGTGAYEQYV.

This clone was seen only a few times. This chain joins TRBV11-3 and TRBJ2-7; 8 positions match TRBD1. The CDR3 loop spans 17 amino acids. J was trimmed by 4 bases and V by 5 bases; bases with no gene match: 16. Looked up from germline, CDR1 is SGHNT and CDR2 is YENEEA. The CDR3 spells CASSTLGQGEELYEQYF. As DNA, the CDR3 is TGTGCCAGCAGCACACTCGGACAGGGAGAGGAGTTATACGAGCAGTACTTC. Filled out from reference TRBV11-3 and TRBJ2-7, the complete variable domain reads EAGVVQSPRYKIIEKKQPVAFWCNPISGHNTLYWYLQNLGQGPELLIRYENEEAVDDSQLPKDRFSAERLKGVDSTLKIQPAELGDSAVYLCASSTLGQGEELYEQYFGPGTRLTVT.

CDR3: CATQAGQGNTEAFF. The CDR3, as DNA: TGTGCCACCCAGGCTGGACAGGGAAACACTGAAGCTTTCTTT. V is TRBV24-1 and J is TRBJ1-1; 8 nucleotides line up with TRBD1. Germline loops: CDR1 KGHDR, CDR2 SFDVKD. V lost 9 bases and J lost 2; bases outside the gene matches: 7. CDR3 length: 14 amino acids.

Written as DNA, the CDR3 is TGTGCCAGCAGCTTAGAGCCGGTTGGGACAGGGGGCTTTCGAGAGGGCTACACCTTC. The encoded protein is CASSLEPVGTGGFREGYTF. This chain joins TRBV7-9 and TRBJ1-2; 12 positions match TRBD1. The junction had 17 bases not matched to a gene; V was cut back by 1 base and J by 8 bases. The CDR3 covers 19 residues. Germline-derived CDR1 and CDR2 are SEHNR and FQNEAQ (reference sequence).

The V and J genes are TRBV5-1 and TRBJ2-1; 11 bases are shared with TRBD2. CDR3 length: 14 amino acids. V lost 4 bases to trimming and J lost 9 bases; unmatched junction nucleotides: 6. Germline V lookup: CDR1 SGHRS, CDR2 YFSETQ. CDR3 loop: CASSPSSGRVEQFF. For the CDR3, the DNA is TGCGCCAGCAGCCCCAGTAGCGGGAGGGTTGAGCAGTTCTTC.

V gene TRBV28 combines with J gene TRBJ2-1; 13 positions agree with TRBD2. V dropped 6 bases and J dropped 9; count of bases not matched to a gene: 5. The CDR3 totals 14 residues. Germline V CDR1 and CDR2: MDHEN, SYDVKM. DNA for the CDR3: TGTGCCAGCAGAACTAGCGGGAGGGCCTTTGAGCAGTTCTTC. This gives the protein CASRTSGRAFEQFF.

The chain links TRBV9 to TRBJ2-1; possibly TRBD1 for D (6 bases). The V end lost 2 bases, the J end lost 5 bases, and 11 bases lay between the germline ends. Germline CDR1 SGDLS, CDR2 YYNGEE. The CDR3 length is 14 residues. CDR3 sequence reads: CASSVGDINNEQFF. The CDR3 DNA sequence: TGTGCCAGCAGCGTGGGGGACATTAACAATGAGCAGTTCTTC. Combining the CDR3 with reference TRBV9 and TRBJ2-1 gives the whole variable domain DSGVTQTPKHLITATGQRVTLRCSPRSGDLSVYWYQQSLDQGLQFLIQYYNGEERAKGNILERFSAQQFPDLHSELNLSSLELGDSALYFCASSVGDINNEQFFGPGTRLTVL.

CDR3 residues: CAWSGTGAFKAFF. The CDR3 bases are TGTGCCTGGAGTGGAACAGGGGCGTTCAAAGCTTTCTTT. The chain joins TRBV30 to TRBJ1-1; 7 bases are shared with TRBD1. The CDR3 consists of 13 residues. Looked up from germline, CDR1 is GTSNPN and CDR2 is SVGIG (reference sequence). Germline trimming cut 1 base from V and 9 bases from J; bases unmatched to any gene: 8.

DNA of the CDR3: TGTGCCAGCAGTCTACTAGCGGGAGTTGGCGAGCAGTACTTC. This gives the protein CASSLLAGVGEQYF. The rearrangement uses TRBV2 and TRBJ2-7, with 11 bases identical to TRBD2. The CDR3 extends over 14 amino acids. CDR1 SNHLY and CDR2 FYNNEI come from the germline V gene. The V and J ends lost 5 bases and 6 bases, in that order; junction bases with no gene match: 6.

This clone turned up a few times. Other nucleotide sequences from this sample produce the same CDR3. This chain links TRBV19 with TRBJ1-5; D might be TRBD1 (6 bases). The V end lost 4 bases, the J end lost 7 bases, and 11 bases lay between the germline ends. Germline CDR1 and CDR2: LNHDA and SQIVND (reference sequence). This CDR3 is built from 13 residues. CDR3 in DNA: TGTGCCAGTAGTAGGGGACAAAACCAGCCCCAGCATTTT. Its translation is CASSRGQNQPQHF.

This chain links TRBV28 with TRBJ1-2; D is unclear. In germline, CDR1 is MDHEN, CDR2 SYDVKM. The CDR3 covers 13 residues. Trimming pared 5 bases from V and 4 bases from J, leaving 11 bases between. The CDR3 nucleotides are TGTGCCAGCAGTCCTCGGGAGGTCTATGGCTACACCTTC. Its translation: CASSPREVYGYTF.

The chain uses TRBV28 and TRBJ2-1; D remains unclear. V dropped 5 bases and J dropped 3 bases, with 11 bases sitting between them. CDR1 MDHEN and CDR2 SYDVKM come from the germline V gene. CDR3 length: 14 amino acids. The CDR3 spells CASSPGLSYNEQFF. The CDR3 coding sequence is TGTGCCAGCAGTCCAGGTTTAAGCTACAATGAGCAGTTCTTC.

This clone was detected only once. The rearrangement links TRBV5-1 to TRBJ2-5, with D perhaps matching TRBD2 (6 bases). Germline V gives CDR1 SGHRS, CDR2 YFSETQ. Trimming pared 1 base from V and 5 bases from J, leaving 12 bases between. CDR3 length: 14 amino acids. In nucleotides, the CDR3 is TGCGCCAGCAGCTTGTCGGGGGAAGGGGAGACCCAGTACTTC. It yields the protein CASSLSGEGETQYF.